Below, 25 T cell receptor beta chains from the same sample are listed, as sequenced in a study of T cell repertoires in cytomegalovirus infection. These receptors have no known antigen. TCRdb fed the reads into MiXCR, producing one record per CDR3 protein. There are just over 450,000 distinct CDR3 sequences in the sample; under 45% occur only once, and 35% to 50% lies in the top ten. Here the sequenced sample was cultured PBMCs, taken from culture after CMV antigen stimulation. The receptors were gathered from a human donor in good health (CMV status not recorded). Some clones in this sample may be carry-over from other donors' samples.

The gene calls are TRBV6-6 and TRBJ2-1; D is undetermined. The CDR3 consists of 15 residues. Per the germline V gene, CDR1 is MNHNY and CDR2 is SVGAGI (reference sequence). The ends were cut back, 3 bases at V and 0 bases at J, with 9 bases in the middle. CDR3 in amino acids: CASSYVGSSYNEQFF. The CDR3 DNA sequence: TGTGCCAGCAGTTATGTGGGTAGCTCCTACAATGAGCAGTTCTTC.

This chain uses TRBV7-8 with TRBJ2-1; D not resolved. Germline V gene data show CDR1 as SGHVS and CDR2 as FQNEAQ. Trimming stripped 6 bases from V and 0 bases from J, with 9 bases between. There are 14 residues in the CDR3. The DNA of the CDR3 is TGTGCCAGCAGGGCGCGAGGCTCCTACAATGAGCAGTTCTTC. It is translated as CASRARGSYNEQFF.

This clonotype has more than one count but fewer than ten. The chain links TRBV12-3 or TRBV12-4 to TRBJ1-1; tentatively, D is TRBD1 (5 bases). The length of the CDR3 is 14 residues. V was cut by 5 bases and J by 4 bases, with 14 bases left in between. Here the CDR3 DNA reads TGTGCCAGCAGTATAAGGGGTCTGGGCACTGAAGCTTTCTTT. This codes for CASSIRGLGTEAFF.

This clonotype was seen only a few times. CDR3 DNA: TGTGCCAGCAGCCCGAGGCCCGGGGATACGCAGTATTTT. Translated: CASSPRPGDTQYF. This chain connects TRBV7-2 to TRBJ2-3; the D is unclear. The V end was cut by 5 bases, the J end by 6 bases, with 12 bases between. Germline V gene lookup returns CDR1 SGHTA and CDR2 FQGNSA. The CDR3 spans 13 residues.

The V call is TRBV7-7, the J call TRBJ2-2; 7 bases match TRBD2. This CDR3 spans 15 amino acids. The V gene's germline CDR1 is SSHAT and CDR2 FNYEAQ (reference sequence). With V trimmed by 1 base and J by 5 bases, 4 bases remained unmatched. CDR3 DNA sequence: TGTGCCAGCAGCTTAGTGGGCGGGAGTACCGGGGAGCTGTTTTTT. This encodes CASSLVGGSTGELFF.

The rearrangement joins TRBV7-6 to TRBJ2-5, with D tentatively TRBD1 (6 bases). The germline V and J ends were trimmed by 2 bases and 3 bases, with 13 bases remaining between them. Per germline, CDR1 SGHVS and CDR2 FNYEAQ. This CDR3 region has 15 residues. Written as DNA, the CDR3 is TGTGCCAGCAGCTTATCTGGGGGCTTTGAAGAGACCCAGTACTTC. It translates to CASSLSGGFEETQYF. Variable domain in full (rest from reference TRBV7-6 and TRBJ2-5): GAGVSQSPRYKVTKRGQDVALRCDPISGHVSLYWYRQALGQGPEFLTYFNYEAQQDKSGLPNDRFSAERPEGSISTLTIQRTEQRDSAMYRCASSLSGGFEETQYFGPGTRLLVL.

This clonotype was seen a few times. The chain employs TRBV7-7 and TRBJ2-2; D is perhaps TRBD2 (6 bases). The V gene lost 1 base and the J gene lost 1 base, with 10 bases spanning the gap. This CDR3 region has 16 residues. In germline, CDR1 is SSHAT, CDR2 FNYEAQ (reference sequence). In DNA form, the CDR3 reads TGTGCCAGCAGCTTAGAACTCGGGAGGAACACCGGGGAGCTGTTTTTT. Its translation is CASSLELGRNTGELFF.

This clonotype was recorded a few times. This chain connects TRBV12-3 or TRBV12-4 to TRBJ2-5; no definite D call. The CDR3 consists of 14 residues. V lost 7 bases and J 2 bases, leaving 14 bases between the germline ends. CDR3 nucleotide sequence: TGTGCCAGCACTCTGGACGGATATCAAGAGACCCAGTACTTC. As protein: CASTLDGYQETQYF.

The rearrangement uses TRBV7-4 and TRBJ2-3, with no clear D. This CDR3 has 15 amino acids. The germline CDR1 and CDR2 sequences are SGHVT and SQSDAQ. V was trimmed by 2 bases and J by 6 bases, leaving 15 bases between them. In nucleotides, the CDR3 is TGTGCCAGCAGCTTAATTACCCCCTTTGGCGATACGCAGTATTTT. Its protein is CASSLITPFGDTQYF.

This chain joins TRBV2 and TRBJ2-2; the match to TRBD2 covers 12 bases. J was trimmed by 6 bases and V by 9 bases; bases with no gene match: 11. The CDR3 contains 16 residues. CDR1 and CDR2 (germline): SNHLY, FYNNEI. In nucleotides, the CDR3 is TGTGCCAGTCAACCCCCGGGACTAGCGGGTTCCGGGGAGCTGTTTTTT. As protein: CASQPPGLAGSGELFF.

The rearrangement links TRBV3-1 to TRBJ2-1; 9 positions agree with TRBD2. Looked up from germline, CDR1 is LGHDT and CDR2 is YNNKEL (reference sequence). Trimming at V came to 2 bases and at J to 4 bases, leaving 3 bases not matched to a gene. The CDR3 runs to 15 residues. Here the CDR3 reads CASSQTSGRYNEQFF. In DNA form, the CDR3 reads TGTGCCAGCAGCCAAACTAGCGGGCGGTACAATGAGCAGTTCTTC.

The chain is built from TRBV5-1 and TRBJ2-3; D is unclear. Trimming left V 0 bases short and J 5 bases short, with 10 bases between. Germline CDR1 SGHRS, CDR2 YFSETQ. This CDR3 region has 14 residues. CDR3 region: CASSLGSSGDTQYF. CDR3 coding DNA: TGCGCCAGCAGCTTGGGATCTTCGGGAGATACGCAGTATTTT.

CDR3 bases: TGCGCCAGCAGCTTGTTCATCGGTCCTACCGGGGAGCTGTTTTTT. Amino acids: CASSLFIGPTGELFF. This rearrangement joins TRBV5-1 to TRBJ2-2; D is uncertain. The germline V gene encodes CDR1 SGHRS and CDR2 YFSETQ. The CDR3 contains 15 residues. Trimming shortened V by 1 base and J by 5 bases, and 12 bases separated the two germline ends.

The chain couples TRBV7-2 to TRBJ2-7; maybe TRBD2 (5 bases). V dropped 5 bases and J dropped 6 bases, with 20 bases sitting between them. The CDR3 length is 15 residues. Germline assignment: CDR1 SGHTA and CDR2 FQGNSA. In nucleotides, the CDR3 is TGTGCCAGCAGCCCACGAGGGTTGGGAGTAGGCGAGCAGTACTTC. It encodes CASSPRGLGVGEQYF.

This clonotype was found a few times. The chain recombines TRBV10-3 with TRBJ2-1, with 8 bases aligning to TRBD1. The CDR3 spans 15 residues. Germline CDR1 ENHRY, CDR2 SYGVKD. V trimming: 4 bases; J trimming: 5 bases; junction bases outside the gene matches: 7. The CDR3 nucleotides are TGTGCCATCAGTGCATCGGACAGGGCAAACAATGAGCAGTTCTTC. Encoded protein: CAISASDRANNEQFF.

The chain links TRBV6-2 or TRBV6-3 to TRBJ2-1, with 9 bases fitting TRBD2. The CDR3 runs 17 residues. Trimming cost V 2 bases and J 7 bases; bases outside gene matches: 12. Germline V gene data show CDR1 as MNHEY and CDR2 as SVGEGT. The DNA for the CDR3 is TGTGCCAGCAGTTACATCGCGGGAGGGCCGTCGGGGAATGAGCAGTTCTTC. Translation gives CASSYIAGGPSGNEQFF.

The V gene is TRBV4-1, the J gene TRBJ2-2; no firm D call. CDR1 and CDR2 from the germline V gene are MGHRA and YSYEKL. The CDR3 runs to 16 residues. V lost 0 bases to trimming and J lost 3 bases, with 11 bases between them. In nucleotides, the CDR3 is TGCGCCAGCAGCCAAGACGGGCCAGCTTACACCGGGGAGCTGTTTTTT. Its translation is CASSQDGPAYTGELFF.

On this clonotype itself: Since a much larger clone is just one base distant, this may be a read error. CDR3 coding DNA: TGTGCCAGCAGCGTTCGACTTTCAGGTGACGAAAAACTGTTTTTT. The encoded protein is CASSVRLSGDEKLFF. V usage is TRBV7-9 and J usage is TRBJ1-4; D unresolved. The CDR3 has 15 amino acids. Germline loops: CDR1 SEHNR, CDR2 FQNEAQ (reference sequence). V lost 5 bases, J lost 8 bases, and 18 bases lay in between.

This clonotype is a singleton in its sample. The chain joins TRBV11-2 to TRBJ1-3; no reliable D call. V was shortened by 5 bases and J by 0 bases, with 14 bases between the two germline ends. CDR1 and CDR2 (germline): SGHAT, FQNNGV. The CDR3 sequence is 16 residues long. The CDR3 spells CASSLVRGNSGNTIYF. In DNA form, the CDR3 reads TGTGCCAGCAGCCTCGTTCGGGGAAACTCTGGAAACACCATATATTTT.

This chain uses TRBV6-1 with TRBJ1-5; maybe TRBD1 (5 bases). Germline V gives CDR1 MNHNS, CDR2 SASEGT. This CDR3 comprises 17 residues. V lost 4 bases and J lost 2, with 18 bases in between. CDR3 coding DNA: TGTGCCAGCAGTGTAAGTCAGGGTACGTCGGGCAATCAGCCCCAGCATTTT. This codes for CASSVSQGTSGNQPQHF.

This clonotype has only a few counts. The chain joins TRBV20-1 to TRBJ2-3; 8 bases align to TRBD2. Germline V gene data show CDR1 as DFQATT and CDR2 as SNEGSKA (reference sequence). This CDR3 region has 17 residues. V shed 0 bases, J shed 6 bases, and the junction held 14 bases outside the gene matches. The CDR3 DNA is TGCAGTGCTAGAGATTTTAGATCGGGACTAGTAGCCGATACGCAGTATTTT. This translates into CSARDFRSGLVADTQYF.

CDR3 in DNA: TGTGCCAGCAGACTCTTCGACAGACTCCAAGAGACCCAGTACTTC. Residues: CASRLFDRLQETQYF. This sequence joins TRBV6-1 and TRBJ2-5; weak D call: TRBD1 (5 bases). The CDR3 totals 15 residues. V lost 6 bases, J lost 1 base, and 15 bases lay in between. The germline CDR1 and CDR2 sequences are MNHNS and SASEGT.

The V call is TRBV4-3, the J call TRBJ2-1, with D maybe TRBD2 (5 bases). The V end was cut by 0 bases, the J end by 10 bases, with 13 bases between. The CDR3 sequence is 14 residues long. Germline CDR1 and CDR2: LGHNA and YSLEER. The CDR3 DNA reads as TGCGCCAGCAGCCAAGAGGCTAGCCGCATGGAGCAGTTCTTC. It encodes CASSQEASRMEQFF.

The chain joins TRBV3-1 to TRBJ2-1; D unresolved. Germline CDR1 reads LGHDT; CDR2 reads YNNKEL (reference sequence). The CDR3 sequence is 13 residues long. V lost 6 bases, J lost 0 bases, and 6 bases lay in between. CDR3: CASRSISYNEQFF. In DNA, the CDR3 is TGTGCCAGCAGATCGATCTCCTACAATGAGCAGTTCTTC.

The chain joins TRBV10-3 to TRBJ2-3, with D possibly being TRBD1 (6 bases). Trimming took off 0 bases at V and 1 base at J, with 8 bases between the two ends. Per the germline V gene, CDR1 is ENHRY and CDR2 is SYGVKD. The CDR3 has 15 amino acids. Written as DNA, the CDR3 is TGTGCCATCAGTGAGTCGGCAGGGGGCACAGATACGCAGTATTTT. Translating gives CAISESAGGTDTQYF.